What follows are 2 T cell receptor beta chains derived from one specimen sequenced in a study of shared clonotypes between healthy human individuals. This table comes from immunoSEQ multiplex PCR, and its TCRdb copy is limited to in-frame clones, with some not included. The table includes some 2.1 million clones, 85% to 95% detected once. The sequenced sample was naive CD4+ T cells sorted from blood. The sample's subset: CD45RA+ positively selected. These receptors all come from a man aged 18-30 years in good health.

The V call is TRBV10-2, the J call TRBJ2-2; the D is unclear. This CDR3 region has 14 residues. Germline V lookup: CDR1 WSHSY, CDR2 SAAADI. The ends were cut back, 3 bases at V and 2 bases at J, with 7 bases in the middle. As DNA, the CDR3 is TGCGCCAGCAGTGACCGACGTAACACCGGGGAGCTGTTTTTT. Its protein is CASSDRRNTGELFF.

The chain recombines TRBV9 with TRBJ2-1; TRBD2 aligns across 8 bases. The trim removed 3 bases at V and 6 bases at J, leaving 5 bases unmatched. This CDR3 is 14 amino acids long. Germline CDR1 SGDLS, CDR2 YYNGEE. In DNA, the CDR3 is TGTGCCAGCAGCGGGGGACTAGGCGGCAATGAGCAGTTCTTC. This encodes CASSGGLGGNEQFF.